These 8 T cell receptor beta chains originate from one sample sequenced in a study of graft-versus-host responses after intestinal transplantation. Their cognate antigens are unknown. Sequencing was performed with immunoSEQ multiplex PCR; in TCRdb, only in-frame clones are kept and a portion is missing. The sample lists tens of thousands of clones; 90% were seen once. The input for sequencing was unstimulated CD4+ T cells sorted from spleen or lymph node cells, taken before intestinal transplant. The receptors shown here come from a human donor who received an intestinal transplant.

This chain uses TRBV11-2 with TRBJ1-4; D is ambiguous. V lost 5 bases and J 7 bases, leaving 17 bases between the germline ends. The CDR3 is made up of 15 amino acids. CDR1 SGHAT and CDR2 FQNNGV come from the germline V gene. The CDR3 region has the DNA TGTGCCAGCAGCCTTAGCGGGTTTTGGGGTGAAAAACTGTTTTTT. It yields the protein CASSLSGFWGEKLFF. The entire variable domain, with the rest obtained from reference TRBV11-2 and TRBJ1-4, is as follows: EAGVAQSPRYKIIEKRQSVAFWCNPISGHATLYWYQQILGQGPKLLIQFQNNGVVDDSQLPKDRFSAERLKGVDSTLKIQPAKLEDSAVYLCASSLSGFWGEKLFFGSGTQLSVL.

J is TRBJ2-1 and V is TRBV4-1; D is possibly TRBD2 (6 bases). The germline gives CDR1 MGHRA, CDR2 YSYEKL. Between the trimmed V and J ends, which lost 4 bases and 0 bases, there was a span of 28 bases. This CDR3 has 21 amino acids. CDR3 DNA sequence: TGCGCCAGCAGCCTAAGACCTCCTCAAGGCCCGTCGGGGGACTCCTACAATGAGCAGTTCTTC. This translates into CASSLRPPQGPSGDSYNEQFF.

The chain carries TRBV5-1 and TRBJ2-3; D is possibly TRBD1 (6 bases). The V and J ends lost 0 bases and 3 bases respectively, with 14 bases between them. The CDR3 length is 16 residues. Per the germline V gene, CDR1 is SGHRS and CDR2 is YFSETQ. The CDR3 bases are TGCGCCAGCAGCTTGGAGGGGACAAGAGGAACAGATACGCAGTATTTT. Translating gives CASSLEGTRGTDTQYF. Variable domain in full (rest from reference TRBV5-1 and TRBJ2-3): KAGVTQTPRYLIKTRGQQVTLSCSPISGHRSVSWYQQTPGQGLQFLFEYFSETQRNKGNFPGRFSGRQFSNSRSEMNVSTLELGDSALYLCASSLEGTRGTDTQYFGPGTRLTVL.

This clone is a singleton in its sample. The chain employs TRBV15 and TRBJ1-5, with 7 nucleotides matching TRBD1. This CDR3 has 14 residues. Trimming took 3 bases from V and 8 from J; bases not matched to a gene: 7. In germline, CDR1 is LNHNV, CDR2 YYDKDF (reference sequence). CDR3 in amino acids: CATSRDRPGKPQHF. In nucleotides, the CDR3 is TGTGCCACCAGCAGGGACAGGCCTGGGAAGCCCCAGCATTTT.

V gene TRBV2 combines with J gene TRBJ2-2; D might be TRBD1 (5 bases). CDR1 and CDR2 from the germline V gene are SNHLY and FYNNEI. The CDR3 loop spans 14 amino acids. V lost 3 bases to trimming and J lost 1 base, with 6 bases between them. The CDR3 loop is CASSDRENTGELFF. The CDR3 DNA reads TGTGCCAGCAGTGACAGGGAGAACACCGGGGAGCTGTTTTTT.

The J gene is TRBJ1-1, the V gene TRBV10-3; 7 bases map to TRBD1. The CDR3 runs 12 residues. The germline V gene has CDR1 ENHRY and CDR2 SYGVKD. The trim removed 10 bases at V and 6 bases at J, leaving 8 bases unmatched. CDR3 residues: CATHGTVPEAFF. The CDR3 bases are TGTGCCACCCACGGGACAGTCCCTGAAGCTTTCTTT.

The chain uses TRBV14 and TRBJ1-6; D uncertain. CDR1 and CDR2 (germline): SGHDN, FVKESK. V lost 0 bases and J 10 bases, leaving 13 bases between the germline ends. The CDR3 covers 15 residues. CDR3: CASSQDVLGRSPLHF. The CDR3 DNA follows: TGTGCCAGCAGCCAAGATGTCCTGGGCAGGTCACCCCTCCACTTT.

The gene calls are TRBV2 and TRBJ1-6; no firm D call. There are 15 residues in the CDR3. Germline loops: CDR1 SNHLY, CDR2 FYNNEI. With 7 bases removed from V and 7 bases from J, the gap between germline ends came to 17 bases. The CDR3 spells CASTGTGSPNSPLHF. In DNA, the CDR3 is TGTGCCAGCACCGGAACCGGGAGCCCCAATTCACCCCTCCACTTT.